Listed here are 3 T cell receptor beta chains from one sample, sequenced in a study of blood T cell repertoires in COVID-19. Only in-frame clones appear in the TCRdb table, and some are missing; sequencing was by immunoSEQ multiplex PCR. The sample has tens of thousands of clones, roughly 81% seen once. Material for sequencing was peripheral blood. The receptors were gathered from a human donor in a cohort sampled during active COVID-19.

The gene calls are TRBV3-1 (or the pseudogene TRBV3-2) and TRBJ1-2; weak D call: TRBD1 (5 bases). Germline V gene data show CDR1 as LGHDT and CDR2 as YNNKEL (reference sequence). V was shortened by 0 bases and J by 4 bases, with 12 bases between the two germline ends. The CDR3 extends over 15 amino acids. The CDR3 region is CASSQENRFTYGYTF. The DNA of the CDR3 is TGTGCCAGCAGCCAAGAAAACAGGTTCACCTATGGCTACACCTTC.

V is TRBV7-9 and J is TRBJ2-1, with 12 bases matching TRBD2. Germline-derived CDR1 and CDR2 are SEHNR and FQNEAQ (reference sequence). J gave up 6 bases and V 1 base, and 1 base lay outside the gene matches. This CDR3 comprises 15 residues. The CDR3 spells CASSLGTSGTNEQFF. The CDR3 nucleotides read TGTGCCAGCAGCTTAGGGACTAGCGGGACCAATGAGCAGTTCTTC.

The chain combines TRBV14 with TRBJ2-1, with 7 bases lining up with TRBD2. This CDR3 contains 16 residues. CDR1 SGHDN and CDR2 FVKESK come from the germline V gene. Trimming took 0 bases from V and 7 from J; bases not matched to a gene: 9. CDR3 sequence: CASSQDSWREINEQFF. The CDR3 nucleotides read TGTGCCAGCAGCCAAGATAGTTGGCGGGAGATAAATGAGCAGTTCTTC.